Detailed here is one TCR beta chain. The target antigen is unknown. Individual cDNA molecules were tagged with unique molecular identifiers. TCRdb re-derived calls from the 5' RACE reads in MiXCR, one entry per CDR3 protein. The data show fewer than 85,000 distinct CDR3 sequences, less than 15% seen once. The record originates from a study of early T cells in non-severe SARS-CoV-2 infection. General study findings and limits: Anti-spike CD8 specificities were favored by VDJdb matching, whose results missed private and CD4 specificities.

V lost 6 bases and J 1 base, leaving 16 bases between the germline ends. The CDR3 loop spans 16 amino acids. Germline lookup yields CDR1 SNHLY and CDR2 FYNNEI. The sequence was obtained from an adult who was a healthcare worker with PCR-confirmed SARS-CoV-2 infection or an uninfected control (not recorded which). The sequencing sample was made of whole blood. This chain uses TRBV2 with TRBJ1-5; TRBD1 is a possible D gene (6 bases). This CDR3 reads CASRGYREESNQPQHF. The CDR3 DNA reads as TGTGCCAGCAGGGGATACAGGGAAGAGAGCAATCAGCCCCAGCATTTT. The entire variable domain, with the rest obtained from reference TRBV2 and TRBJ1-5, is as follows: EPEVTQTPSHQVTQMGQEVILRCVPISNHLYFYWYRQILGQKVEFLVSFYNNEISEKSEIFDDQFSVERPDGSNFTLKIRSTKLEDSAMYFCASRGYREESNQPQHFGDGTRLSIL.